This entry lists 18 T cell receptor beta chains sequenced from one sample in a study of glioma-infiltrating T cells. The iRepertoire nested amplicon-rescue multiplex PCR amplified TCR alpha and beta CDR3s from RNA. One entry per CDR3 protein, called by TCRdb with MiXCR from the multiplex PCR reads. The sample yields around 120,000 distinct CDR3 sequences, roughly a quarter seen once. The sequenced material came from glioma tissue, nonneoplastic brain tissue, or PBMCs (not recorded which). These receptor sequences come from a human donor with low-grade glioma or glioblastoma, undergoing nonglioma brain surgery, or in good health (not recorded which).

The V call is TRBV20-1, the J call TRBJ2-5; tentatively, D is TRBD1 (5 bases). The V gene lost 3 bases and the J gene lost 0 bases, with 11 bases spanning the gap. The CDR3 covers 14 residues. Germline V gene sequence: CDR1 DFQATT, CDR2 SNEGSKA (reference sequence). The CDR3 sequence: CSASGDSYQETQYF. The CDR3 bases are TGCAGTGCTAGCGGCGACAGCTACCAAGAGACCCAGTACTTC.

This clonotype was picked up many times. The chain joins TRBV6-1 to TRBJ2-1; tentative D call: TRBD2 (6 bases). Germline CDR1 reads MNHNS; CDR2 reads SASEGT. Trimming stripped 6 bases from V and 5 bases from J, with 11 bases between. The length of the CDR3 is 13 residues. CDR3 coding DNA: TGTGCCAGCAGACTAACGGGAGACAATGAGCAGTTCTTC. This gives the protein CASRLTGDNEQFF.

This clonotype was seen ten or more times. The chain links TRBV2 to TRBJ1-1; D gene ambiguous. The germline V gene encodes CDR1 SNHLY and CDR2 FYNNEI. This CDR3 is built from 12 residues. Trimming took off 5 bases at V and 3 bases at J, with 7 bases between the two ends. In DNA, the CDR3 is TGTGCCAGCAGTACGAGGGACACTGAAGCTTTCTTT. Its protein is CASSTRDTEAFF.

This chain joins TRBV11-2 and TRBJ2-1; a possible D gene is TRBD2 (6 bases). Germline V CDR1 and CDR2: SGHAT, FQNNGV. Trimming removed 4 bases at V and 8 bases at J, with 18 bases between. This CDR3 has 15 amino acids. Written as DNA, the CDR3 is TGTGCCAGCAGCTCGCGGGACTGGAGCTTCGATGAGCAGTTCTTC. It yields the protein CASSSRDWSFDEQFF. The full variable domain, rest sourced from reference TRBV11-2 and TRBJ2-1, is EAGVAQSPRYKIIEKRQSVAFWCNPISGHATLYWYQQILGQGPKLLIQFQNNGVVDDSQLPKDRFSAERLKGVDSTLKIQPAKLEDSAVYLCASSSRDWSFDEQFFGPGTRLTVL.

On this clonotype: Being one base from a much bigger clone, this may be a read error. The chain is built from TRBV20-1 and TRBJ1-5; D unclear. The CDR3 contains 15 residues. From germline, CDR1 is DFQATT and CDR2 SNEGSKA (reference sequence). V was trimmed by 0 bases and J by 2 bases, leaving 11 bases between them. The CDR3 is CSARDLKGGNQPQHF. CDR3 sequence (DNA): TGCAGTGCTAGAGATCTCAAGGGCGGCAATCAGCCCCAGCATTTT.

The chain carries TRBV3-1 and TRBJ1-3, with a possible D match to TRBD1 (5 bases). The CDR3 is made up of 15 amino acids. CDR1 and CDR2 (germline): LGHDT, YNNKEL (reference sequence). V was clipped by 1 base and J by 1 base, with 8 bases between them. The CDR3 DNA follows: TGTGCCAGCAGCCAAGGCGCAGGGTCTGGAAACACCATATATTTT. This translates into CASSQGAGSGNTIYF.

This clonotype was detected ten times or more. The rearrangement joins TRBV20-1 to TRBJ2-1; D possibly corresponds to TRBD1 (6 bases). CDR3 size: 13 residues. CDR1 and CDR2 from the germline V gene are DFQATT and SNEGSKA (reference sequence). V lost 6 bases, J lost 3 bases, and 12 bases lay in between. As DNA, the CDR3 is TGCAGTGCCGGAGAGGACAGCTACAATGAGCAGTTCTTC. Translated, it gives CSAGEDSYNEQFF.

This clonotype was counted a few times. This chain joins TRBV11-2 and TRBJ2-7; weak D call: TRBD1 (5 bases). CDR1 is SGHAT, CDR2 FQNNGV, per germline. V lost 1 base to trimming and J lost 0 bases, with 13 bases between them. The CDR3 loop spans 16 amino acids. The CDR3 loop reads CASSLAGMGNSYEQYV. CDR3 nucleotide sequence: TGTGCCAGCAGCTTAGCAGGGATGGGGAACTCCTACGAGCAGTACGTC.

Remarks on this clonotype: A clone one base away is much larger, so this may be a read error. The V gene is TRBV3-1, the J gene TRBJ2-5; D not certain. Trimming removed 0 bases at V and 1 base at J, with 3 bases between. This CDR3 comprises 13 residues. The germline gives CDR1 LGHDT, CDR2 YNNKEL (reference sequence). The DNA for the CDR3 is TGTGCCAGCAGCCAAGACAGCCAAGAGACCCAGTACTTC. Translating it yields CASSQDSQETQYF.

The sample holds many counts of this clonotype. The chain carries TRBV28 and TRBJ1-6; 7 bases are shared with TRBD1. This CDR3 has 16 amino acids. Germline CDR1 is MDHEN and CDR2 is SYDVKM. The V gene end was trimmed by 6 bases and the J gene end by 5 bases; junction bases not matched to a gene: 10. DNA for the CDR3: TGTGCCAGCAGCCTAGCGGACAGGAAGGATAATTCACCCCTCCACTTT. Its translation is CASSLADRKDNSPLHF.

In this sample, this clonotype turned up a few times. Likely a read error: the CDR3 ends without its conserved phenylalanine or tryptophan. V is TRBV14 and J is TRBJ2-5; no firm D call. Germline V gene data show CDR1 as SGHDN and CDR2 as FVKESK. The V gene lost 4 bases and the J gene lost 5 bases, with 14 bases spanning the gap. This CDR3 has 14 residues. The CDR3 sequence is CASSRLASLETQYL. CDR3 coding DNA: TGTGCCAGCAGCCGGCTCGCTTCGCTGGAGACCCAGTACCTC.

This clonotype was observed a few times. The V call is TRBV2, the J call TRBJ2-3; 13 bases fit TRBD2. The junction had 4 bases not matched to a gene; V was cut back by 9 bases and J by 1 base. The germline CDR1 and CDR2 sequences are SNHLY and FYNNEI. The CDR3 totals 15 residues. Here the CDR3 reads CARTSGGYRTDTQYF. The CDR3 DNA reads as TGTGCCAGGACTAGCGGGGGGTACCGCACAGATACGCAGTATTTT.

The genes are TRBV6-5 and TRBJ1-5, with TRBD1 identical over 9 bases. This CDR3 is 15 amino acids long. Germline values: CDR1 MNHEY, CDR2 SVGAGI. Trimming took 0 bases from V and 11 from J; bases not matched to a gene: 8. CDR3 sequence reads: CASSYSGTGLKTQHF. The CDR3 DNA follows: TGTGCCAGCAGTTACTCCGGGACAGGGTTAAAGACCCAGCATTTT.

This clonotype came up many times. This chain connects TRBV27 to TRBJ2-1, with 10 nucleotides matching TRBD2. Germline values: CDR1 MNHEY, CDR2 SMNVEV (reference sequence). The CDR3 totals 15 residues. With 0 bases clipped from V and 10 bases from J, the junction kept 6 bases outside the gene matches. CDR3 sequence: CASSLSSGGPREQFF. CDR3 bases: TGTGCCAGCAGTTTATCTAGCGGGGGGCCCCGGGAGCAGTTCTTC.

V is TRBV9 and J is TRBJ1-5; TRBD1 agrees at 7 bases. The CDR3 length is 13 residues. Germline V CDR1 and CDR2: SGDLS, YYNGEE. V lost 3 bases and J lost 7; bases outside the gene matches: 4. The CDR3 sequence: CASSGQGEQPQHF. DNA for the CDR3: TGTGCCAGCAGCGGGCAGGGGGAACAGCCCCAGCATTTT.

CDR3: CATSERQNNQETQYF. The DNA for the CDR3 is TGTGCCACCAGTGAAAGGCAGAACAACCAAGAGACCCAGTACTTC. The chain recombines TRBV24-1 with TRBJ2-5; D is ambiguous. V was shortened by 4 bases and J by 0 bases, with 11 bases between the two germline ends. The CDR3 runs 15 residues. Per the germline V gene, CDR1 is KGHDR and CDR2 is SFDVKD.

This clonotype was observed many times. The chain recombines TRBV20-1 with TRBJ2-7; D may be TRBD1 (5 bases). V lost 7 bases and J lost 0, with 7 bases in between. This CDR3 contains 11 residues. Germline lookup yields CDR1 DFQATT and CDR2 SNEGSKA (reference sequence). This chain's CDR3 is CSVDNSYEQYV. The CDR3 nucleotides are TGCAGTGTGGACAACTCCTACGAGCAGTACGTC.

This clonotype showed up many times. This chain uses TRBV6-2 or TRBV6-3 with TRBJ2-7, with D possibly being TRBD2 (6 bases). Trimming took off 4 bases at V and 1 base at J, with 8 bases between the two ends. This CDR3 region has 13 residues. The germline gives CDR1 MNHEY, CDR2 SVGEGT. CDR3: CASSLRESYEQYV. Here the CDR3 DNA reads TGTGCCAGCAGTTTACGGGAGTCCTACGAGCAGTACGTC.